The 11 T cell receptor beta chains given below trace back to one sample, sequenced in a study of early stage breast cancer tumors (dated 2017 in TCRdb). The library was generated by the immunoSEQ multiplex PCR assay. Imported from immuneACCESS, the table was reduced by TCRdb to in-frame sequences with V and J called. These copies leave out some clones; in studies compared against another copy, an unresolved V gene accounts for under half, and the cause of the remainder is not known. The sample table lists under 30,000 clones, around three quarters of them with a count of one. The ten top clones hold roughly a third of the sample. The sequencing input was blood. The receptor source for this set is a person aged 45 to 59 with breast cancer.

J is TRBJ2-2 and V is TRBV10-2, with 7 bases fitting TRBD1. The length of the CDR3 is 13 residues. V trimming: 4 bases; J trimming: 6 bases; junction bases outside the gene matches: 2. The V gene's germline CDR1 is WSHSY and CDR2 SAAADI. This chain's CDR3 is CASSAGQAGELFF. CDR3 DNA: TGCGCCAGCAGTGCCGGACAGGCCGGGGAGCTGTTTTTT.

The chain carries TRBV28 and TRBJ2-1; the match to TRBD2 covers 9 bases. CDR3 size: 14 residues. Germline V gene sequence: CDR1 MDHEN, CDR2 SYDVKM. The V and J ends lost 8 bases and 7 bases, in that order; junction bases with no gene match: 9. CDR3 protein: CASFSGSGRNEQFF. For the CDR3, the DNA is TGTGCCAGCTTTAGCGGGAGCGGTAGAAATGAGCAGTTCTTC.

The chain recombines TRBV5-4 with TRBJ1-2, with D tentatively TRBD1 (6 bases). The germline V gene has CDR1 SGHNT and CDR2 YYREEE (reference sequence). Trimming shortened V by 5 bases and J by 0 bases, and 17 bases separated the two germline ends. CDR3 length: 16 amino acids. The CDR3 DNA reads as TGTGCCAGCAGGGGAGCCGCCAGGGGCTCTAACTATGGCTACACCTTC. This encodes CASRGAARGSNYGYTF.

The chain employs TRBV2 and TRBJ2-5; 10 bases align to TRBD2. There are 14 residues in the CDR3. V was pared by 6 bases and J by 1 base, with 2 bases of the junction left unmatched. CDR1 and CDR2 from the germline V gene are SNHLY and FYNNEI. CDR3 sequence reads: CASRRTSGQETQYF. The CDR3 DNA follows: TGTGCCAGCAGAAGGACTAGCGGCCAAGAGACCCAGTACTTC.

The V gene is TRBV19, the J gene TRBJ1-5, with TRBD1 as a possible D gene (5 bases). Trimming shortened V by 6 bases and J by 6 bases, and 15 bases separated the two germline ends. This CDR3 spans 14 amino acids. Germline assignment: CDR1 LNHDA and CDR2 SQIVND (reference sequence). The CDR3 loop reads CASRGPGKGQPQHF. The CDR3 DNA reads TGTGCCAGTAGGGGCCCAGGGAAGGGTCAGCCCCAGCATTTT.

The V gene is TRBV7-2, the J gene TRBJ1-2; the D gene is possibly TRBD1 (5 bases). The CDR3 contains 15 residues. Germline assignment: CDR1 SGHTA and CDR2 FQGNSA. The V end lost 5 bases, the J end lost 2 bases, and 15 bases lay between the germline ends. CDR3 sequence (DNA): TGTGCCAGCAGCGTGACTGGGGGTTTCAACTATGGCTACACCTTC. This gives the protein CASSVTGGFNYGYTF.

By share, this clone ranks as medium-sized. V gene TRBV4-2 combines with J gene TRBJ2-2; 9 bases are a match to TRBD1. Germline V gene lookup returns CDR1 LGHNA and CDR2 YNFKEQ. V dropped 2 bases and J dropped 5; count of bases not matched to a gene: 15. The CDR3 contains 19 residues. CDR3 in DNA: TGTGCCAGCAGCCAAAGAGGGGGGGGACAGGGTCCTTCTACCGGGGAGCTGTTTTTT. Translation gives CASSQRGGGQGPSTGELFF.

This sequence joins TRBV2 and TRBJ2-5; 8 bases map to TRBD2. After removal of 8 bases from V and 5 bases from J, the junction contained 10 bases not matched to a gene. Looked up from germline, CDR1 is SNHLY and CDR2 is FYNNEI. This CDR3 has 14 amino acids. CDR3 nucleotide sequence: TGTGCCAGCCAAACGGGAGGGGCATCGGAGACCCAGTACTTC. It translates to CASQTGGASETQYF.

This clone was picked up a small number of times. The chain couples TRBV4-1 to TRBJ2-2; 8 bases match TRBD2. Germline CDR1 is MGHRA and CDR2 is YSYEKL. The CDR3 sequence is 16 residues long. V lost 5 bases and J lost 6; bases outside the gene matches: 11. The CDR3 reads CASSSPGLDSAGELFF. Here the CDR3 DNA reads TGCGCCAGCAGCAGCCCGGGACTAGATTCCGCCGGGGAGCTGTTTTTT.

A single count supports this clone. V and J are TRBV18 and TRBJ2-7; D remains unclear. The V end was cut by 1 base, the J end by 0 bases, with 13 bases between. CDR3 length equals 16 residues. The germline V gene encodes CDR1 KGHSH and CDR2 LQKENI. The CDR3 spells CASSPLPSPPSYEQYF. DNA of the CDR3: TGTGCCAGCTCACCACTCCCGTCACCCCCCTCCTACGAGCAGTACTTC.

The V and J genes are TRBV27 and TRBJ1-5, with D unclear. The CDR3 is 14 amino acids. V was pared by 2 bases and J by 7 bases, with 12 bases between. Germline V gene sequence: CDR1 MNHEY, CDR2 SMNVEV (reference sequence). The CDR3 region is CASSLGNGRQPQHF. CDR3 nucleotides: TGTGCCAGCAGTTTAGGGAACGGCAGACAGCCCCAGCATTTT.